The 21 T cell receptor beta chains reported below all come from one sample, sequenced in a study of shared clonotypes between healthy human individuals. The protocol was immunoSEQ multiplex PCR, while the TCRdb copy is restricted to in-frame clones and leaves out a portion. The repertoire has approximately 840,000 clones, approximately 97% of them found once; the top ten carry about 0.21%. Naive CD8 cells lacked CD45RO and underwent positive selection for CCR7, leaving out terminally differentiated effector memory CD45RA+ cells. Sequenced: naive CD8+ T cells sorted from blood. The receptors shown here come from a man aged 25 to 45 in good health.

The chain uses TRBV11-2 and TRBJ2-7; D call uncertain. Trimming removed 4 bases from V and 5 bases from J, with 9 bases in between. The CDR3 runs 12 residues. Germline V gene sequence: CDR1 SGHAT, CDR2 FQNNGV. CDR3 nucleotides: TGTGCCAGCAGCTCTCCCAACCACGAGCAGTACTTC. It yields the protein CASSSPNHEQYF.

In this sample, this clone turned up once. This chain connects TRBV7-9 to TRBJ2-5; tentatively, D is TRBD2 (6 bases). Germline CDR1 and CDR2: SEHNR and FQNEAQ (reference sequence). V was pared by 5 bases and J by 5 bases, with 15 bases between. The CDR3 contains 14 residues. The CDR3: CASSKGGTWETQYF. The CDR3 DNA is TGTGCCAGCAGCAAGGGCGGGACTTGGGAGACCCAGTACTTC.

This chain connects TRBV6-1 to TRBJ2-7, with 7 bases matching TRBD1. Unmatched junction bases numbered 12, after V lost 5 bases and J lost 5 bases. The CDR3 runs to 15 residues. Germline CDR1 is MNHNS and CDR2 is SASEGT. The CDR3, as DNA: TGTGCCAGCAGTAGCCCACCGTACAGGGGCGACGAGCAGTACTTC. This translates into CASSSPPYRGDEQYF.

This chain connects TRBV27 to TRBJ1-5; no definite D call. This CDR3 region has 14 residues. Deletions cut 3 bases from V and 1 base from J, with 7 bases between. CDR1 is MNHEY, CDR2 SMNVEV, per germline (reference sequence). CDR3 in amino acids: CASSLVASNQPQHF. The CDR3 DNA sequence: TGTGCCAGCAGTTTGGTGGCCAGCAATCAGCCCCAGCATTTT.

The CDR3, as DNA: TGTGCCAGCAGGTGGGCCTTGATGAGCACCGGGGAGCTGTTTTTT. Residues: CASRWALMSTGELFF. J is TRBJ2-2 and V is TRBV28; D is uncertain. Trimming cost V 6 bases and J 4 bases, with 15 bases left between them. Germline-derived CDR1 and CDR2 are MDHEN and SYDVKM. The CDR3 has 15 amino acids. The full variable domain, rest sourced from reference TRBV28 and TRBJ2-2, is DVKVTQSSRYLVKRTGEKVFLECVQDMDHENMFWYRQDPGLGLRLIYFSYDVKMKEKGDIPEGYSVSREKKERFSLILESASTNQTSMYLCASRWALMSTGELFFGEGSRLTVL.

This clone was observed a single time. The V and J genes are TRBV7-9 and TRBJ2-7; 13 bases map to TRBD2. This CDR3 comprises 18 residues. Per germline, CDR1 SEHNR and CDR2 FQNEAQ (reference sequence). V was pared by 5 bases and J by 1 base, with 11 bases of the junction left unmatched. The CDR3 DNA is TGTGCCAGCAGCCCGCCGGGGACTAGCGGGATACGGTCCTACGAGCAGTACTTC. This codes for CASSPPGTSGIRSYEQYF.

This chain joins TRBV2 and TRBJ1-5; D remains ambiguous. Germline V gene lookup returns CDR1 SNHLY and CDR2 FYNNEI. V lost 4 bases to trimming and J lost 12 bases, with 19 bases between them. This CDR3 has 14 residues. CDR3 coding DNA: TGTGCCAGCAGTGTGACCGAGCAATCAGCCTACCAGCATTTT. It yields the protein CASSVTEQSAYQHF.

This chain links TRBV19 with TRBJ2-1; D is perhaps TRBD1 or TRBD2 (6 bases each). The CDR3 totals 13 residues. Trimming cost V 7 bases and J 2 bases, with 9 bases left between them. Germline V gene data show CDR1 as LNHDA and CDR2 as SQIVND (reference sequence). The CDR3 nucleotides read TGTGCCAGTACCCGGGGGCCCTACAATGAGCAGTTCTTC. Residues: CASTRGPYNEQFF.

The J gene is TRBJ2-7, the V gene TRBV7-9; 8 bases match TRBD1. V trimming: 6 bases; J trimming: 3 bases; junction bases outside the gene matches: 7. Germline loops: CDR1 SEHNR, CDR2 FQNEAQ (reference sequence). The CDR3 consists of 14 residues. As DNA, the CDR3 is TGTGCCAGCAGTCCAGGGGGCTTGGACTACGAGCAGTACTTC. Its translation: CASSPGGLDYEQYF.

The chain is built from TRBV21-1 and TRBJ2-7; TRBD2 was called by the table and not checked on the DNA. TRBV21-1 is labeled a pseudogene. The CDR3 spans 15 residues. The CDR3 DNA sequence: TGTGCCAGCCACCGCCCGGGACTAGCATCCTACGAGCAGTACTTC. It specifies CASHRPGLASYEQYF.

This rearrangement joins TRBV4-1 to TRBJ2-7; weak D call: TRBD2 (6 bases). Looked up from germline, CDR1 is MGHRA and CDR2 is YSYEKL. V was clipped by 3 bases and J by 2 bases, with 17 bases between them. The CDR3 is 16 residues long. The CDR3 coding sequence is TGCGCCAGCAGCCATCTCTTCAGCGGGCAAACCTACGAGCAGTACTTC. Protein product: CASSHLFSGQTYEQYF.

The rearrangement joins TRBV9 to TRBJ2-2; D gene unclear. Trimming removed 4 bases from V and 7 bases from J, with 11 bases in between. Per the germline V gene, CDR1 is SGDLS and CDR2 is YYNGEE. This CDR3 has 13 amino acids. The CDR3 protein is CASSQAWGGELFF. The CDR3 DNA reads TGTGCCAGCAGCCAGGCGTGGGGCGGGGAGCTGTTTTTT. Based on the CDR3 plus reference TRBV9 and TRBJ2-2, the full variable domain is DSGVTQTPKHLITATGQRVTLRCSPRSGDLSVYWYQQSLDQGLQFLIQYYNGEERAKGNILERFSAQQFPDLHSELNLSSLELGDSALYFCASSQAWGGELFFGEGSRLTVL.

The V gene is TRBV9, the J gene TRBJ1-2; D gene ambiguous. The length of the CDR3 is 12 residues. Trimming pared 4 bases from V and 7 bases from J, leaving 11 bases between. Germline V gene lookup returns CDR1 SGDLS and CDR2 YYNGEE. The CDR3 loop reads CASSTRAFGYTF. CDR3 bases: TGTGCCAGCAGCACCCGGGCGTTTGGCTACACCTTC.

This clone was detected once. The V and J genes are TRBV5-3 and TRBJ2-1; 7 positions agree with TRBD2. TRBV5-3 is marked as an open reading frame, function uncertain. CDR3 length: 16 amino acids. With 4 bases clipped from V and 7 bases from J, the junction kept 14 bases outside the gene matches. This CDR3 reads CARSDGPMSAGNEQFF. CDR3 DNA: TGTGCCAGAAGCGACGGTCCGATGTCAGCGGGAAATGAGCAGTTCTTC.

The CDR3 DNA reads TGTGCCAGCTCCGGGACAGGGGAAAACAATGAGCAGTTCTTC. This gives the protein CASSGTGENNEQFF. The chain uses TRBV14 and TRBJ2-1, with 10 bases that match TRBD1. Trimming took 8 bases from V and 5 from J; bases not matched to a gene: 6. The germline V gene encodes CDR1 SGHDN and CDR2 FVKESK. CDR3 size: 14 residues.

The rearrangement joins TRBV13 to TRBJ2-1; maybe TRBD2 (5 bases). This CDR3 spans 13 amino acids. Per germline, CDR1 PRHDT and CDR2 FYEKMQ (reference sequence). Trimming took off 4 bases at V and 7 bases at J, with 11 bases between the two ends. This CDR3 reads CASSSPAGNEQFF. The CDR3 DNA sequence: TGTGCCAGCAGCTCCCCCGCGGGTAATGAGCAGTTCTTC. The variable domain in full, completed from reference TRBV13 and TRBJ2-1, reads AAGVIQSPRHLIKEKRETATLKCYPIPRHDTVYWYQQGPGQDPQFLISFYEKMQSDKGSIPDRFSAQQFSDYHSELNMSSLELGDSALYFCASSSPAGNEQFFGPGTRLTVL.

This clone was detected once. This chain joins TRBV18 and TRBJ1-5; D call uncertain. The CDR3 spans 15 residues. Germline-derived CDR1 and CDR2 are KGHSH and LQKENI. With 3 bases removed from V and 0 bases from J, the gap between germline ends came to 9 bases. CDR3 sequence: CASSPFADSNQPQHF. CDR3 nucleotides: TGTGCCAGCTCACCCTTTGCAGATAGCAATCAGCCCCAGCATTTT.

This clone is a singleton in its sample. This chain uses TRBV14 with TRBJ2-2; 7 nucleotides agree with TRBD1. Germline V lookup: CDR1 SGHDN, CDR2 FVKESK. The trim removed 4 bases at V and 1 base at J, leaving 3 bases unmatched. The CDR3 sequence is 15 residues long. The chain's CDR3 is CASSRDRENTGELFF. Here the CDR3 DNA reads TGTGCCAGCAGCCGCGACAGGGAGAACACCGGGGAGCTGTTTTTT. The full variable domain, with the rest looked up from reference TRBV14 and TRBJ2-2, is EAGVTQFPSHSVIEKGQTVTLRCDPISGHDNLYWYRRVMGKEIKFLLHFVKESKQDESGMPNNRFLAERTGGTYSTLKVQPAELEDSGVYFCASSRDRENTGELFFGEGSRLTVL.

The V and J genes are TRBV7-6 and TRBJ2-1; no reliable D call. V gave up 1 base and J gave up 7 bases, with 11 bases separating them. Germline CDR1 reads SGHVS; CDR2 reads FNYEAQ. The CDR3 runs to 14 residues. The CDR3 region has the DNA TGTGCCAGCAGCTTAGGGTTGGCTGGAAATGAGCAGTTCTTC. It encodes CASSLGLAGNEQFF.

The CDR3 is CASKESVVEQYF. Here the CDR3 DNA reads TGTGCCAGCAAGGAGAGCGTGGTCGAGCAGTACTTC. The gene calls are TRBV2 and TRBJ2-7; no clear D gene. The CDR3 spans 12 residues. From germline, CDR1 is SNHLY and CDR2 FYNNEI. V gave up 7 bases and J gave up 6 bases, with 13 bases separating them.

The chain uses TRBV30 and TRBJ2-1; D gene unclear. The CDR3 length is 14 residues. Trimming took off 5 bases at V and 5 bases at J, with 16 bases between the two ends. CDR1 is GTSNPN, CDR2 SVGIG, per germline (reference sequence). DNA of the CDR3: TGTGCCTGGGTGGGTGTACAGCTTCACAATGAGCAGTTCTTC. This gives the protein CAWVGVQLHNEQFF.